This TCR beta chain was identified during a study of breast tumors, draining lymph nodes, adjacent tissues. Study findings and constraints: Tumors had less TCR diversity than lymph nodes, more than nontumor tissue. Compared with basal-like, luminal-like tumors shared significantly more repertoire with nontumor tissue. Data only fit, rather than demonstrated, lymph node origin of most tumor T cells.

MiXCR, applied by TCRdb to the multiplex PCR reads, yields one record per CDR3 protein. Of roughly 130,000 distinct CDR3 sequences listed, just under 20% are singletons. J gave up 0 bases and V 0 bases, and 8 bases lay outside the gene matches. The CDR3 runs to 18 residues. Looked up from germline, CDR1 is DFQATT and CDR2 is SNEGSKA (reference sequence). This clonotype was recorded many times. Its antigen is not known. Samples came from axillary lymph nodes draining the breast cancer. The source material was axillary lymph node tissue. The TCR originated in a female donor with breast cancer. Some clones in this sample may be carry-over from other donors' samples. The chain is built from TRBV20-1 and TRBJ2-6, with 7 bases identical to TRBD1. The CDR3 DNA sequence: TGCAGTGCTAGAGATCTGAGACAGGGACACTCTGGGGCCAACGTCCTGACTTTC. Translating it yields CSARDLRQGHSGANVLTF.